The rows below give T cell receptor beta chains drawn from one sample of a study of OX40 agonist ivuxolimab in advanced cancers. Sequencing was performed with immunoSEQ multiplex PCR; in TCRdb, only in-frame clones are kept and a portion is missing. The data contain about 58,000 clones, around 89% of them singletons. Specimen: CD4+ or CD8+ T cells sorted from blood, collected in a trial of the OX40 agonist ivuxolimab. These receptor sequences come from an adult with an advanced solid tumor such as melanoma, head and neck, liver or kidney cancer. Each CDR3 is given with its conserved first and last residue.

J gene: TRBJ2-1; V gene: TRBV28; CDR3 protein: CASRLDRSSYNEQFF
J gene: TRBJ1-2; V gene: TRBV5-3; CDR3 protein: CARSYRQGSNYGYTF
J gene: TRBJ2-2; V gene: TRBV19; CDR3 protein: CASSWAGMAGELFF
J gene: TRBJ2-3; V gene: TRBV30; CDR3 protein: CAWSPTGEDTDTQYF
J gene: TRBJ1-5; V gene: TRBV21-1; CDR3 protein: CASRGPGYPQHF
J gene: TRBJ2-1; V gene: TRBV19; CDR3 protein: CASSITTNNEQFF
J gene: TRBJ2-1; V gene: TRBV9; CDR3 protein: CASSHPPGNEQFF
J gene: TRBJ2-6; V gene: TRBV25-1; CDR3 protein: CASSPQTGRSGANVLTF
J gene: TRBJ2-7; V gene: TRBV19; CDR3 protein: CASSPSGRGSYEQYF
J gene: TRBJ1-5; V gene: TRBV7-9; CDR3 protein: CASSLDSRQPQHF
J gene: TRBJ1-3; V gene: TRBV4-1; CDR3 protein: CASSEQGSGNTIYF
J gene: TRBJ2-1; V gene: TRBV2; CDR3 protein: CASRGPSRQWFF
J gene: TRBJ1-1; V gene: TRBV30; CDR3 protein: CAWGEGTEAFF
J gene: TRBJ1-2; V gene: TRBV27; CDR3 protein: CASSPRGGARGYTF
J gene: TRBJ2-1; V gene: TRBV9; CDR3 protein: CASSVGDSGIEQFF
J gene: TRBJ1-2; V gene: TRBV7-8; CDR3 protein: CASSSQDRVDYGYTF
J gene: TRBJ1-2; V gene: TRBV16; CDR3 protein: CASSQSDRAIVYGYTF
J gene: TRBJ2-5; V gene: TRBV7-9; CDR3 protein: CAVSREGETQYF
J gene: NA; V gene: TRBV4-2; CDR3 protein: CASSQIANYEQYF
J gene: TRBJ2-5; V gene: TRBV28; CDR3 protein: CASSLGETQYF
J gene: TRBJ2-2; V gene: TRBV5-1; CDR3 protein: CASSFASGTPNTGELFF
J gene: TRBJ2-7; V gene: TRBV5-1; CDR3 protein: CASSLAGTGGTYEQYF
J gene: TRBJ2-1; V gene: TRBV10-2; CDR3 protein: CASSTSGSYNEQFF
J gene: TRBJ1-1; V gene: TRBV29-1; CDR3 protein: CSVTRGLNTEAFF
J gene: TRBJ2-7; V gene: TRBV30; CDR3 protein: CAWRAAGLGYEQYF
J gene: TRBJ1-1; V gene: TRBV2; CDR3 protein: CASSRGYMNTEAFF
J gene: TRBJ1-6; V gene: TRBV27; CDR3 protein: CASSPGTGRSPLHF
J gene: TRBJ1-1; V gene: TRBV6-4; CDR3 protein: CASRPFAWDKNTEAFF
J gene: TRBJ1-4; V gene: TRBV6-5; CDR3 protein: CASSYGGFNEKLFF
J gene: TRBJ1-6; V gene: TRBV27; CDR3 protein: CASSPLKAVYNSPLHF
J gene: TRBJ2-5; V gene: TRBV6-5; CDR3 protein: CASSYRGAETQYF
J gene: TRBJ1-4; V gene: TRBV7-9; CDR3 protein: CASSSRTGNEKLFF
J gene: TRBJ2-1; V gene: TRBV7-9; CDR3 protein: CASSLGGLAYNEQFF
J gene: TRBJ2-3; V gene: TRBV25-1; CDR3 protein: CASGTGRTDTQYF
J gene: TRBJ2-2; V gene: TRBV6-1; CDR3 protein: CASSEPSGSWTTGELFF
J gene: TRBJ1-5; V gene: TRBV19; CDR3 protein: CASSIRQASNQPQHF
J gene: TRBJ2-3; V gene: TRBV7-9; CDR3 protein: CASSTSGGASTDTQYF
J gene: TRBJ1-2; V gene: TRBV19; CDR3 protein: CATSTGNGYTF
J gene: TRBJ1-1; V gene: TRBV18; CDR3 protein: CASSPPRAPEAFF
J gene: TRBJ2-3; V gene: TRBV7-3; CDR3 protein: CASSVHSTDTQYF
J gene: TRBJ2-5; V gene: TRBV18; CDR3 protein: CASSQTGTGVQTQYF
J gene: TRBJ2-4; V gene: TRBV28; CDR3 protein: CASSSRDILAKNIQYF
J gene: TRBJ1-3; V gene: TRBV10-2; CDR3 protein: CASASGNRGGNTIYF
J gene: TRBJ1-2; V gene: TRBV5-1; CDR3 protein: CASSWDKSYGYTF
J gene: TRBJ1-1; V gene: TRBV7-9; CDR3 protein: CASSSDGTEAFF
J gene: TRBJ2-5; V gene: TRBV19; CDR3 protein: CASSIKAGSPETQYF
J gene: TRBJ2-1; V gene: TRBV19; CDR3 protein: CASMMAGGSYNEQFF
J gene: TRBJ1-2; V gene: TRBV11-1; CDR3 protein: CASSFFRTGEGYTF
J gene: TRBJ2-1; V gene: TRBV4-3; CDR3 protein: CASSQDLAGNEQFF
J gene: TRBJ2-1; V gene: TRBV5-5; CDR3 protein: CASSFLPSSYNEQFF
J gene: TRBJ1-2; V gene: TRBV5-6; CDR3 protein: CASSLGQGTGGYTF
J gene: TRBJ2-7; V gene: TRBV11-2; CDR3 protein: CASSDRGPSYEQYF